Detailed here is one T cell receptor (beta chain). This entry belongs to a study of cytomegalovirus exposure and HLA in healthy donors. A multiplex PCR was run with 60 Vbeta primers and 13 Jbeta primers. Measured with immunoSEQ multiplex PCR; TCRdb has only the in-frame clones, and not every one. The sample lists about 280,000 clones, about 90% occurring once. The J segment lost 0 bases and the V segment lost 1 base, leaving 6 bases of the junction unmatched. The CDR3 is 16 amino acids. Germline V CDR1 and CDR2: LGHNA, YNFKEQ. The sequence came from a woman between 18 and 30 years old in good health and CMV-seronegative. The rearrangement uses TRBV4-2 and TRBJ2-7; 7 nucleotides align to TRBD1. Sample: PBMCs. The CDR3 DNA follows: TGTGCCAGCAGCCAAGCTCAGGGGGACAACTCCTACGAGCAGTACTTC. This gives the protein CASSQAQGDNSYEQYF.